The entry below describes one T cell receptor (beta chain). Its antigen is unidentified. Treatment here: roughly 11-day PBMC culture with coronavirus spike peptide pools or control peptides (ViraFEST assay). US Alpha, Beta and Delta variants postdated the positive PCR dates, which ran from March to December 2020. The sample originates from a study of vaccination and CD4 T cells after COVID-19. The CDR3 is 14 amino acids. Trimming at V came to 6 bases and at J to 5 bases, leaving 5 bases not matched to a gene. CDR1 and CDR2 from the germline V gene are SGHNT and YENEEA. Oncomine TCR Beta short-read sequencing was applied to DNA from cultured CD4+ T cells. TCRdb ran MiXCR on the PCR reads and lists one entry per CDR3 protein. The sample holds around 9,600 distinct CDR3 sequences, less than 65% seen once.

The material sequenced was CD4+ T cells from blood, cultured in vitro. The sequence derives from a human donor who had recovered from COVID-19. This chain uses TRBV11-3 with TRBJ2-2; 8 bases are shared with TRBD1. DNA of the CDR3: TGTGCCAGCAGGCCGGACAGGGAGACCGGGGAGCTGTTTTTT. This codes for CASRPDRETGELFF.